This note documents a single TCR beta chain sequence. Its cognate antigen is unknown. This entry belongs to a study of lymphopenia after photon versus proton radiotherapy. Findings of the study overall: Larger post-nadir TCR diversity loss correlated inversely with survival in deceased patients.

CDR1 and CDR2 from the germline V gene are MNHEY and SVGAGI. The CDR3 consists of 16 residues. V shed 4 bases, J shed 2 bases, and the junction held 10 bases outside the gene matches. TCRdb's table, derived via immunoSEQ multiplex PCR, lists solely in-frame clones and lacks some. The data contain 60,000 to 75,000 clones, about nine tenths of them singletons. This clonotype was obtained from a man older than 75 with esophageal cancer. This chain uses TRBV6-5 with TRBJ1-2; 7 positions match TRBD1. This specimen consisted of peripheral blood, obtained from a patient treated with proton-based radiotherapy. The CDR3 DNA reads as TGTGCCAGCAGTTCCTACAGGGGTAACTACAACTATGGCTACACCTTC. It translates to CASSSYRGNYNYGYTF.